This T cell receptor beta chain was retrieved from a study of cytomegalovirus exposure and HLA in healthy donors. At the level of the study: For the 300 to 450 genotyped donors, approximately 83% fell within the Caucasian-associated ancestry cluster. Study-wide results and caveats: The study recorded 150 to 200 TCR beta chains that were cytomegalovirus-associated.

The V and J ends lost 6 bases and 8 bases respectively, with 23 bases between them. Germline CDR1 and CDR2: LNHDA and SQIVND (reference sequence). The CDR3 is made up of 16 amino acids. As concerns this clone: The antigen is unknown.

PCR involved 60 Vbeta and 13 Jbeta primers. Some clones are missing from TCRdb's copy, which holds only in-frame ones; the method was immunoSEQ multiplex PCR. The sample yields about 150,000 clones, around four fifths seen once. The sequence was collected from a woman aged 50 to 60 in good health and CMV-seropositive. The sequenced sample was PBMCs. The chain has TRBV19 and TRBJ2-1, with D perhaps TRBD1 (6 bases). CDR3 sequence: CASSRLRTDGRDEQFF. Written as DNA, the CDR3 is TGTGCCAGTAGCCGCCTTAGGACAGACGGTAGGGATGAGCAGTTCTTC.